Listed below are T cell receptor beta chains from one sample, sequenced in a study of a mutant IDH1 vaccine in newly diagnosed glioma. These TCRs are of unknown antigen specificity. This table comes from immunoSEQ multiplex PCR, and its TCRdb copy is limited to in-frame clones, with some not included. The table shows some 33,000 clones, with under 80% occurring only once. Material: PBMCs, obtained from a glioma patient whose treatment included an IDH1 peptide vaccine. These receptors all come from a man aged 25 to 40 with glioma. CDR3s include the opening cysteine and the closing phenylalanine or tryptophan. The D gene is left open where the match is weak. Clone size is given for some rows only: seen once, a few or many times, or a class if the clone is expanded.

CDR3nt: TGCGCCAGCAGCCAAACTACGGGACTAGCGGGTCTCACAGATACGCAGTATTTT; CDR3aa: CASSQTTGLAGLTDTQYF; v_gene: TRBV4-1; abundance: NA; j_gene: TRBJ2-3; d_gene: TRBD2
CDR3nt: TGTGCCAGCAGTTATTCCGGGTTGAACACTGAAGCTTTCTTT; CDR3aa: CASSYSGLNTEAFF; v_gene: TRBV6-5; abundance: NA; j_gene: TRBJ1-1; d_gene: NA
CDR3nt: TGTGCCAGCAGCAACCCGGGACAGGGGCGTACTGAAGCTTTCTTT; CDR3aa: CASSNPGQGRTEAFF; v_gene: TRBV13; abundance: once; j_gene: TRBJ1-1; d_gene: TRBD1
CDR3nt: TGTGCCAGCAGCCCGGCGACAGGTGGAAACACCATATATTTT; CDR3aa: CASSPATGGNTIYF; v_gene: TRBV5-6; abundance: NA; j_gene: TRBJ1-3; d_gene: NA
CDR3nt: TGTGCCAGTAGCCAAAGGGGAGTAGCGGGGACCTACGAGCAGTACTTC; CDR3aa: CASSQRGVAGTYEQYF; v_gene: TRBV19; abundance: NA; j_gene: TRBJ2-7; d_gene: TRBD2
CDR3nt: TGTGCCAGCAGCCCCAGTGGCGGGAGGGATCACTACGAGCAGTACTTC; CDR3aa: CASSPSGGRDHYEQYF; v_gene: TRBV5-4; abundance: NA; j_gene: TRBJ2-7; d_gene: TRBD2
CDR3nt: TGTGCCAGCAGCGCCCCCTCGAGCGAGTACGAGCAGTACTTC; CDR3aa: CASSAPSSEYEQYF; v_gene: TRBV9; abundance: NA; j_gene: TRBJ2-7; d_gene: NA
CDR3nt: TGCGCCAGCAGCTTCGTAGCGGAGCCTTCCTACGAGCAGTACTTC; CDR3aa: CASSFVAEPSYEQYF; v_gene: TRBV5-1; abundance: NA; j_gene: TRBJ2-7; d_gene: NA
CDR3nt: TGTGCCAGCTCCCCGAGGAAGGGCACAGGAAACACCATATATTTT; CDR3aa: CASSPRKGTGNTIYF; v_gene: TRBV19; abundance: NA; j_gene: TRBJ1-3; d_gene: NA
CDR3nt: TGTGCCAGCTCACTATGGCTGTTAGAGACCCAGTACTTC; CDR3aa: CASSLWLLETQYF; v_gene: TRBV2; abundance: NA; j_gene: TRBJ2-5; d_gene: NA
CDR3nt: TGTGCCAGCTCACAGCAGAACACTGAAGCTTTCTTT; CDR3aa: CASSQQNTEAFF; v_gene: TRBV18; abundance: NA; j_gene: TRBJ1-1; d_gene: NA
CDR3nt: TGTGCCAGCAGTGAGGCAGGGGCCTACAATGAGCAGTTCTTC; CDR3aa: CASSEAGAYNEQFF; v_gene: TRBV6-1; abundance: NA; j_gene: TRBJ2-1; d_gene: NA
CDR3nt: TGTGCCAGCAGCTCAGGACGGAATAGCAATCAGCCCCAGCATTTT; CDR3aa: CASSSGRNSNQPQHF; v_gene: TRBV9; abundance: NA; j_gene: TRBJ1-5; d_gene: NA
CDR3nt: TGTGCCAGTCGAGGTCCTTATAGCAATCAGCCCCAGCATTTT; CDR3aa: CASRGPYSNQPQHF; v_gene: TRBV19; abundance: few; j_gene: TRBJ1-5; d_gene: NA
CDR3nt: TGCAGCGTTGACGGGGACACAGATACGCAGTATTTT; CDR3aa: CSVDGDTDTQYF; v_gene: TRBV29-1; abundance: NA; j_gene: TRBJ2-3; d_gene: NA
CDR3nt: TGTGCCAGCAGAGAGCGCCAGCTAGGTGAAGCTTTCTTT; CDR3aa: CASRERQLGEAFF; v_gene: TRBV6-5; abundance: NA; j_gene: TRBJ1-1; d_gene: NA
CDR3nt: TGTGCCAGCAGCCTGGGATTAGAGGGGGGCGAGCAGTACTTC; CDR3aa: CASSLGLEGGEQYF; v_gene: TRBV4-2; abundance: NA; j_gene: TRBJ2-7; d_gene: NA